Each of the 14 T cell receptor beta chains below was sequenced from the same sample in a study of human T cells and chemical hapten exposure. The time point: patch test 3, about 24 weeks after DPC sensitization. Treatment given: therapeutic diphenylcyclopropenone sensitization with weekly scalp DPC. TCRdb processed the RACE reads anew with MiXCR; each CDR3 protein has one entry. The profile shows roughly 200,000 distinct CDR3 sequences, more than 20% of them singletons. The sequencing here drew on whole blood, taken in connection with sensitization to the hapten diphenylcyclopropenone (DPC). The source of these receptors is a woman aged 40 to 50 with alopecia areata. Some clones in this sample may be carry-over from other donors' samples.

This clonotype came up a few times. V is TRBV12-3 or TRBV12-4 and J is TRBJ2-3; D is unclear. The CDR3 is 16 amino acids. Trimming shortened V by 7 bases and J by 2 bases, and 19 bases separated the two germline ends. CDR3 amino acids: CASTTDREDNTDTQYF. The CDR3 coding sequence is TGTGCCAGCACCACGGACCGAGAAGATAACACAGATACGCAGTATTTT.

In DNA, the CDR3 is TGCGCCAGCAGCCAAACAGGGCTCGATGGAAACACCATATATTTT. Amino acids: CASSQTGLDGNTIYF. The J gene is TRBJ1-3, the V gene TRBV4-3, with D possibly matching TRBD1 (6 bases). V shed 2 bases and J shed 3 bases, with 11 bases lying between them. From germline, CDR1 is LGHNA and CDR2 YSLEER. The CDR3 has 15 amino acids.

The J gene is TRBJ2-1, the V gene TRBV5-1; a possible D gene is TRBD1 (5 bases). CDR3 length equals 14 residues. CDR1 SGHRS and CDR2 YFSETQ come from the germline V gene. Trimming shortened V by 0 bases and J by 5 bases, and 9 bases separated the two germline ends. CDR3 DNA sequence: TGCGCCAGCAGCTTGGAGGGCAGGGACAATGAGCAGTTCTTC. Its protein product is CASSLEGRDNEQFF.

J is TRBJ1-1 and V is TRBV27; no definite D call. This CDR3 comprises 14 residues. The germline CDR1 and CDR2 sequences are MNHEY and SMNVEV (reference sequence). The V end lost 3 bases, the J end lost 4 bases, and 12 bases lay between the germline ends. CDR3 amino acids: CASSFLVGSTEAFF. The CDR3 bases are TGTGCCAGCAGTTTTCTAGTGGGGAGCACTGAAGCTTTCTTT.

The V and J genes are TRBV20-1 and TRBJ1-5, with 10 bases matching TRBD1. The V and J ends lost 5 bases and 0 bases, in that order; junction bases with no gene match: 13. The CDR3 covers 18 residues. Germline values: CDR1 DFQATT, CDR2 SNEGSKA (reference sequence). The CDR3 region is CSAVDRGRQSYSNQPQHF. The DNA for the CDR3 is TGCAGTGCTGTTGACAGGGGGCGCCAATCTTATAGCAATCAGCCCCAGCATTTT.

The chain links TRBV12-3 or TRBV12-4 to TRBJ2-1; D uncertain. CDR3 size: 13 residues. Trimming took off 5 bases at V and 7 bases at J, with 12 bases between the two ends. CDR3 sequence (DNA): TGTGCCAGCAGTCAAACCGTCGGGAATGAGCAGTTCTTC. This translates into CASSQTVGNEQFF.

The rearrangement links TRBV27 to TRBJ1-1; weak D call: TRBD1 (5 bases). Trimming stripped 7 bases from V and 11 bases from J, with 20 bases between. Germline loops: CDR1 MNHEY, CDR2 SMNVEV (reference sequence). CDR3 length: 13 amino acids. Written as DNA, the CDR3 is TGTGCCAGCATGACCCTTGAGAGGGGATCGGCTTTCTTT. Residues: CASMTLERGSAFF.

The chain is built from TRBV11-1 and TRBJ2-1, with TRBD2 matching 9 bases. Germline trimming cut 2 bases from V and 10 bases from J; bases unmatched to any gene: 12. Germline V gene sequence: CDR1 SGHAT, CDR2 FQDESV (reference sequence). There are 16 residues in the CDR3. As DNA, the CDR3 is TGTGCCAGCAGCTTAACCCTAGCGGGATTAGGTAACGAGCAGTTCTTC. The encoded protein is CASSLTLAGLGNEQFF. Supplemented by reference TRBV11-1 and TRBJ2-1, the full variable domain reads EAEVAQSPRYKITEKSQAVAFWCDPISGHATLYWYRQILGQGPELLVQFQDESVVDDSQLPKDRFSAERLKGVDSTLKIQPAELGDSAMYLCASSLTLAGLGNEQFFGPGTRLTVL.

CDR3 DNA sequence: TGTGCCAGCAGTTTATATCGCCAGGGGGTCGAGGAGCAGTTCTTC. As protein: CASSLYRQGVEEQFF. This chain uses TRBV28 with TRBJ2-1, with 7 bases that match TRBD1. Trimming took 1 base from V and 10 from J; bases not matched to a gene: 10. The CDR3 consists of 15 residues. Germline lookup yields CDR1 MDHEN and CDR2 SYDVKM.

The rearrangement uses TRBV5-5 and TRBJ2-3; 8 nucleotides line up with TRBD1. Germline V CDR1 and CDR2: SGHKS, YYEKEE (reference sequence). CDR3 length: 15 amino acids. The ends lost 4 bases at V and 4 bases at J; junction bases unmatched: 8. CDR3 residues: CASSSAGQGSDTQYF. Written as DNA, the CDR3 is TGTGCCAGCAGCAGCGCCGGACAGGGATCAGATACGCAGTATTTT. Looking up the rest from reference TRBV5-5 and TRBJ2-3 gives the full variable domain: DAGVTQSPTHLIKTRGQQVTLRCSPISGHKSVSWYQQVLGQGPQFIFQYYEKEERGRGNFPDRFSARQFPNYSSELNVNALLLGDSALYLCASSSAGQGSDTQYFGPGTRLTVL.

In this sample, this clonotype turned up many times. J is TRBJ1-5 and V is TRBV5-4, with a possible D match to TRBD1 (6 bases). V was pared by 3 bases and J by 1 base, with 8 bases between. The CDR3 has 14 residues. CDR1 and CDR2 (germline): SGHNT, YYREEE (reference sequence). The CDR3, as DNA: TGTGCCAGCAGCTCGCAGGGGAGCAATCAGCCCCAGCATTTT. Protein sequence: CASSSQGSNQPQHF.

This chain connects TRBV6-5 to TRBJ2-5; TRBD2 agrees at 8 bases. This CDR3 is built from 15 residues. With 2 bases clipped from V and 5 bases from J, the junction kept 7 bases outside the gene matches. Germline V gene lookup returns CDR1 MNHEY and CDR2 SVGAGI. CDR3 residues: CASSYAGPGGETQYF. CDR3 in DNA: TGTGCCAGCAGTTACGCCGGGCCGGGAGGGGAGACCCAGTACTTC.

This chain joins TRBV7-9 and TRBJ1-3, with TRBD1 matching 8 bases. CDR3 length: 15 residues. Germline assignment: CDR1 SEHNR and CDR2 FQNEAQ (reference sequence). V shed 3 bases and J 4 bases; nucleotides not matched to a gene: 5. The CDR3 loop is CASSLDRVSGNTIYF. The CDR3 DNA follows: TGTGCCAGCAGCTTGGACAGGGTCTCCGGAAACACCATATATTTT. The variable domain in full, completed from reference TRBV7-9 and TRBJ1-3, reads DTGVSQNPRHKITKRGQNVTFRCDPISEHNRLYWYRQTLGQGPEFLTYFQNEAQLEKSRLLSDRFSAERPKGSFSTLEIQRTEQGDSAMYLCASSLDRVSGNTIYFGEGSWLTVV.

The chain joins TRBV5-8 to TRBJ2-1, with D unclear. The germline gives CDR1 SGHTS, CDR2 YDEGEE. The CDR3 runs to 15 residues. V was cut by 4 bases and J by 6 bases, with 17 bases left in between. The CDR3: CASSRLAAKGNEQFF. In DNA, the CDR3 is TGTGCCAGCAGCCGGCTGGCGGCCAAGGGCAATGAGCAGTTCTTC.